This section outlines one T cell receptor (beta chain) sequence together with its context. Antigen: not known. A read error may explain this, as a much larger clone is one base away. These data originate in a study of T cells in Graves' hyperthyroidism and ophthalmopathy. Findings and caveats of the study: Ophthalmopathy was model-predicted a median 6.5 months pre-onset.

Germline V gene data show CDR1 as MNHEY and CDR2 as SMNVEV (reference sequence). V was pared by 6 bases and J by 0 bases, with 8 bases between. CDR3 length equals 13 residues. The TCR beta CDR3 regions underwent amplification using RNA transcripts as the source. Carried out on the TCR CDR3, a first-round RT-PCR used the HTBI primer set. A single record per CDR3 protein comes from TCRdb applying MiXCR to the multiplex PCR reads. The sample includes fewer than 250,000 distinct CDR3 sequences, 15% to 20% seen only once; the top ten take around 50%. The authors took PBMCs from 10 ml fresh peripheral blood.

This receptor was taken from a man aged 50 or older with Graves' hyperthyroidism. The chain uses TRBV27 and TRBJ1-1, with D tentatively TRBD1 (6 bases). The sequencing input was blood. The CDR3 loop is CASSWTVNTEAFF. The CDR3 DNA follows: TGTGCCAGCAGCTGGACAGTGAACACTGAAGCTTTCTTT.